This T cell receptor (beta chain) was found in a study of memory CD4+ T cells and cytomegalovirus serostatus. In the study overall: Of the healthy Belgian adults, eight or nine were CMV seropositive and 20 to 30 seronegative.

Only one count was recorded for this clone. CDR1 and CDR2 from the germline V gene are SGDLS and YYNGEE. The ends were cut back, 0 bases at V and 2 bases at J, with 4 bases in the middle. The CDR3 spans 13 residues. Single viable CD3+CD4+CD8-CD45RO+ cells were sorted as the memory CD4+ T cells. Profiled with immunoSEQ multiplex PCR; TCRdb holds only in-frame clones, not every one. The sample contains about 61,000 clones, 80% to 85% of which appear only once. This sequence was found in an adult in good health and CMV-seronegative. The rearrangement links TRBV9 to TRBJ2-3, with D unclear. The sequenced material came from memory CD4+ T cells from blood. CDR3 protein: CASSVVTTDTQYF. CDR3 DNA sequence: TGTGCCAGCAGCGTAGTCACCACAGATACGCAGTATTTT.